The sample holds one count of the clone carrying this T cell receptor beta chain. What it binds is not known. The sample is drawn from a study of T cells after yellow fever vaccination. For the study at large: Libraries from low-cell-number fractions were prepared with the SMART-Seq v4 Ultra Low Input RNA kit.

Germline CDR1 reads SGHTA; CDR2 reads FQGNSA. V lost 0 bases and J lost 6, with 15 bases in between. The CDR3 has 16 residues. Regarding the study as a whole: Reappearance after the booster was observed for most primary-vaccination clones (about 96% CD4, less than 90% CD8).

MiXCR, run by TCRdb on the 5' RACE reads, gives a single entry per CDR3 protein. This sample has approximately 550,000 distinct CDR3 sequences, with about 19% found just once. The sequenced sample was PBMCs, obtained 15 days after the yellow fever booster vaccination. The chain is built from TRBV7-2 and TRBJ2-1; D tentatively fits TRBD1 or TRBD2 (5 bases each). The sequence was obtained from a man aged 25 to 40 who received the YFV17D yellow fever vaccine. The CDR3 DNA reads as TGTGCCAGCAGCTTAGCGGGGCGGCCCCGGGGCAATGAGCAGTTCTTC. Translation gives CASSLAGRPRGNEQFF. Filled out from reference TRBV7-2 and TRBJ2-1, the complete variable domain reads GAGVSQSPSNKVTEKGKDVELRCDPISGHTALYWYRQSLGQGLEFLIYFQGNSAPDKSGLPSDRFSAERTGGSVSTLTIQRTQQEDSAVYLCASSLAGRPRGNEQFFGPGTRLTVL.